The clone carrying this T cell receptor (beta chain) was detected a few times. This specimen belongs to a study of cytomegalovirus exposure and HLA in healthy donors. A multiplex PCR was run with 60 Vbeta primers and 13 Jbeta primers. Measured with immunoSEQ multiplex PCR; TCRdb has only the in-frame clones, and not every one. The sample records around 140,000 clones, roughly 80% being singletons. The CDR3 is 14 amino acids. Germline V gene sequence: CDR1 SGHRS, CDR2 YFSETQ. V lost 5 bases to trimming and J lost 0 bases, with 9 bases between them. The genes are TRBV5-1 and TRBJ2-1; a weak D match, TRBD1 (5 bases). The sample comprised PBMCs. The receptor comes from a woman aged 60-75 years in good health and CMV-seronegative. The CDR3 region has the DNA TGCGCCAGCAGATCAGGGAACTCCTACAATGAGCAGTTCTTC. This encodes CASRSGNSYNEQFF.